This is a list of T cell receptor beta chains from one sample in a study of T cell responses to AZD1222 COVID-19 vaccine. Measured with immunoSEQ multiplex PCR; TCRdb has only the in-frame clones, and not every one. The sample holds fewer than 120,000 clones, roughly nine tenths seen once. The sequencing here drew on peripheral blood, taken on day 0 of AZD1222 vaccination. The receptors stem from an adult in good health. Both conserved end residues are part of each CDR3. A D gene is named only where the DNA matches it firmly. The size entry is marked missing in some rows and otherwise reads once, few, many or a size class.

d_gene | abundance | j_gene | v_gene | CDR3aa | CDR3nt
TRBD1 | - | TRBJ1-1 | TRBV27 | CASSFYRTGGTNTEAFF | TGTGCCAGCAGTTTTTATCGAACAGGGGGCACGAACACTGAAGCTTTCTTT
- | - | TRBJ1-2 | TRBV2 | CASTTEGMDGYTF | TGTGCCAGCACTACGGAAGGGATGGATGGCTACACCTTC
TRBD1 | - | TRBJ1-2 | TRBV30 | CAWSRRGGTASYGYTF | TGTGCCTGGAGTCGGCGTGGAGGGACAGCCAGCTATGGCTACACCTTC
TRBD1 | - | TRBJ1-1 | TRBV10-2 | CASSEQGGAGTEAFF | TGCGCCAGCAGTGAGCAAGGGGGCGCCGGCACTGAAGCTTTCTTT
- | few | TRBJ1-1 | TRBV29-1 | CSVEVLDTEAFF | TGCAGCGTTGAAGTGTTAGACACTGAAGCTTTCTTT
- | - | TRBJ2-7 | TRBV3-1/TRBV3-2 | CASSHPRDWRSYEQYF | TGTGCCAGCAGCCACCCCCGGGACTGGAGGTCCTACGAGCAGTACTTC
TRBD1 | - | TRBJ1-2 | TRBV3-1/TRBV3-2 | CASSLRQGANGYTF | TGTGCCAGCAGCTTACGACAGGGGGCGAATGGCTACACCTTC
- | - | TRBJ2-7 | TRBV9 | CASSLTGTHSSYEQYF | TGTGCCAGCAGTCTGACCGGGACTCACAGCTCCTACGAGCAGTACTTC
- | - | TRBJ1-6 | TRBV19 | CASSIAGSPLHF | TGTGCCAGTAGTATAGCCGGATCACCCCTCCACTTT
- | - | TRBJ2-5 | TRBV7-9 | CASSPRWRGPKETQYF | TGTGCCAGCAGTCCTAGATGGCGGGGGCCGAAAGAGACCCAGTACTTC
- | - | TRBJ1-4 | TRBV7-6 | CASSLAGPSTGSNEKLFF | TGTGCCAGCAGCTTAGCGGGGCCCTCCACAGGATCTAATGAAAAACTGTTTTTT
TRBD2 | - | TRBJ2-5 | TRBV5-6 | CASSYGLAGEQETQYF | TGTGCCAGCAGCTACGGACTAGCGGGAGAACAAGAGACCCAGTACTTC
TRBD1 | - | TRBJ2-7 | TRBV7-9 | CASQTPQAGGFYEQYF | TGTGCCAGCCAAACACCCCAGGCAGGGGGCTTTTACGAGCAGTACTTC
- | - | TRBJ1-1 | TRBV5-1 | CASSSRVDTEAFF | TGCGCCAGCAGCTCCCGAGTGGACACTGAAGCTTTCTTT
TRBD1 | once | TRBJ1-6 | TRBV27 | CASSLFSTGKFDSPLHF | TGTGCCAGCAGTTTATTTTCGACAGGGAAATTTGATTCACCCCTCCACTTT
TRBD2 | - | TRBJ2-5 | TRBV2 | CASKAGTTGETQYF | TGTGCCAGCAAAGCCGGGACTACTGGGGAGACCCAGTACTTC
TRBD1 | - | TRBJ1-5 | TRBV27 | CASRPTQGARGNQPQHF | TGTGCCAGCAGACCCACCCAGGGGGCGAGAGGCAATCAGCCCCAGCATTTT
- | - | TRBJ2-7 | TRBV5-4 | CASSFGGGDEQYF | TGTGCCAGCAGCTTTGGAGGGGGCGACGAGCAGTACTTC
- | - | TRBJ2-2 | TRBV2 | CASSQNTGELFF | TGTGCCAGCAGCCAAAACACCGGGGAGCTGTTTTTT
- | - | TRBJ1-1 | TRBV11-3 | CASSLQKNTEAFF | TGTGCCAGCAGCTTACAGAAGAACACTGAAGCTTTCTTT
- | - | TRBJ1-5 | TRBV30 | CAWGSRDHQPQHF | TGTGCCTGGGGGAGTAGAGACCATCAGCCCCAGCATTTT
TRBD1 | - | TRBJ1-4 | TRBV19 | CASTPTGGGEGNEKLFF | TGTGCCAGTACCCCCACAGGGGGCGGTGAAGGTAATGAAAAACTGTTTTTT
- | - | TRBJ2-7 | TRBV7-9 | CASSIPTGRGSYEQYF | TGTGCCAGCAGCATACCTACAGGAAGGGGTTCCTACGAGCAGTACTTC
TRBD1 | - | TRBJ2-7 | TRBV4-1 | CASSQDQRTGRGYEQYF | TGCGCCAGCAGCCAAGATCAGAGGACAGGGAGAGGCTACGAGCAGTACTTC
- | - | TRBJ1-1 | TRBV27 | CASSSSKGNKNTEAFF | TGTGCCAGCAGTTCGAGCAAGGGAAACAAAAACACTGAAGCTTTCTTT
- | - | TRBJ2-5 | TRBV19 | CASSNPYQETQYF | TGTGCCAGTAGTAACCCTTACCAAGAGACCCAGTACTTC
- | - | TRBJ2-1 | TRBV12-5 | CASGLVRDEQFF | TGTGCTAGTGGTTTGGTACGGGATGAGCAGTTCTTC
- | - | TRBJ1-2 | TRBV12-3/TRBV12-4 | CAIYRVLYGYTF | TGTGCCATCTACAGGGTTCTCTATGGCTACACCTTC
- | - | TRBJ1-6 | TRBV7-9 | CASSFGASPLHF | TGTGCCAGCAGCTTCGGTGCTTCACCCCTCCACTTT
- | - | TRBJ1-5 | TRBV18 | CASSPDMNQPQHF | TGTGCCAGCTCACCAGATATGAATCAGCCCCAGCATTTT
- | once | TRBJ1-5 | TRBV2 | CASSDQSKNQPQHF | TGTGCCAGCAGTGATCAGTCTAAGAATCAGCCCCAGCATTTT
- | - | TRBJ2-2 | TRBV7-8 | CASSSYTGELFF | TGTGCCAGCAGCTCGTACACCGGGGAGCTGTTTTTT
TRBD1 | - | TRBJ1-6 | TRBV27 | CASSLYRQGNSPLHF | TGTGCCAGCAGTTTATACCGACAGGGTAATTCACCCCTCCACTTT
- | - | TRBJ1-1 | TRBV19 | CASSPPWGRGTEAFF | TGTGCCAGTAGTCCCCCCTGGGGCCGAGGCACTGAAGCTTTCTTT
- | - | TRBJ2-1 | TRBV6-5 | CASTRPEGEQFF | TGTGCCAGCACCAGACCCGAGGGTGAGCAGTTCTTC
- | - | TRBJ1-2 | TRBV12-5 | CASGLVRGGYGYTF | TGTGCTAGTGGTTTGGTGAGAGGGGGCTATGGCTACACCTTC
TRBD1 | - | TRBJ2-1 | TRBV18 | CASSPDGTGKSNEQFF | TGTGCCAGCTCACCTGACGGGACAGGGAAAAGCAATGAGCAGTTCTTC
- | once | TRBJ2-1 | TRBV7-2 | CASSPTGTPNNEQFF | TGTGCCAGCAGCCCCACCGGGACCCCGAACAATGAGCAGTTCTTC
- | - | TRBJ2-5 | TRBV4-1 | CASSPGVRETQYF | TGCGCCAGCAGCCCCGGGGTCCGGGAGACCCAGTACTTC
- | - | TRBJ1-6 | TRBV15 | CATSRAVANSPLHF | TGTGCCACCAGCAGAGCCGTCGCGAATTCACCCCTCCACTTT
- | - | TRBJ1-3 | TRBV19 | CASSQKGKGSGNTIYF | TGTGCCAGTAGTCAGAAAGGGAAAGGCTCTGGAAACACCATATATTTT
- | - | TRBJ2-5 | TRBV3-1/TRBV3-2 | CASSQPLSKTQYF | TGTGCCAGCAGCCAGCCTCTTTCGAAGACCCAGTACTTC
- | - | TRBJ2-2 | TRBV12-3/TRBV12-4 | CASTVMLAGELFF | TGTGCCAGCACCGTAATGTTGGCCGGGGAGCTGTTTTTT
TRBD2 | - | TRBJ2-1 | TRBV5-1 | CASSLVVSGNDNEQFF | TGCGCCAGCAGCTTGGTTGTTAGCGGGAACGACAATGAGCAGTTCTTC
- | - | TRBJ2-1 | TRBV3-1/TRBV3-2 | CASSPQGGEQFF | TGTGCCAGCAGCCCTCAGGGAGGCGAGCAGTTCTTC
- | - | TRBJ1-2 | TRBV12-3/TRBV12-4 | CASSLSSQDGYTF | TGTGCCAGCAGTTTATCGTCACAGGATGGCTACACCTTC
- | - | TRBJ1-2 | TRBV5-1 | CASSLGGTWDGYTF | TGCGCCAGCAGCTTGGGTGGGACTTGGGATGGCTACACCTTC
- | - | TRBJ1-2 | TRBV19 | CASSIIAQPYGYTF | TGTGCCAGTAGTATAATCGCACAGCCCTATGGCTACACCTTC
TRBD2 | - | TRBJ2-7 | TRBV4-1 | CASSQQTSGSGEQYF | TGCGCCAGCAGCCAGCAAACTAGCGGGAGTGGCGAGCAGTACTTC
TRBD1 | - | TRBJ1-5 | TRBV12-3/TRBV12-4 | CASRKTGHQPQHF | TGTGCCAGCAGGAAGACAGGGCATCAGCCCCAGCATTTT
TRBD1 | - | TRBJ2-7 | TRBV10-3 | CAISESSGGYEQYF | TGTGCCATCAGTGAGTCCTCAGGGGGCTACGAGCAGTACTTC
TRBD1 | once | TRBJ1-2 | TRBV6-5 | CASSLLGTGLGYTF | TGTGCCAGCAGTCTCCTAGGGACAGGGTTAGGCTACACCTTC
- | - | TRBJ1-5 | TRBV24-1 | CATGPGAGASNQPQHF | TGTGCCACCGGCCCGGGCGCGGGGGCGAGCAATCAGCCCCAGCATTTT
- | - | TRBJ2-7 | TRBV5-1 | CASSPGGLETYEQYF | TGCGCCAGCAGCCCCGGTGGCCTTGAAACCTACGAGCAGTACTTC
TRBD1 | - | TRBJ1-5 | TRBV10-3 | CAAQGTGGNQPQHF | TGTGCCGCCCAGGGGACAGGGGGGAATCAGCCCCAGCATTTT
- | - | TRBJ2-7 | TRBV10-1 | CASSEGGTEQYF | TGCGCCAGCAGTGAGGGAGGCACCGAGCAGTACTTC
- | - | TRBJ2-5 | TRBV5-8 | CASRAGRSTYGETQYF | TGTGCCAGCAGGGCAGGCCGGAGCACTTACGGGGAGACCCAGTACTTC
TRBD1 | - | TRBJ2-3 | TRBV6-2/TRBV6-3 | CASSPTGSDTQYF | TGTGCCAGCAGTCCGACAGGGTCAGATACGCAGTATTTT
- | - | TRBJ1-1 | TRBV9 | CASSVGAESRPEAFF | TGTGCCAGCAGCGTAGGAGCAGAGTCAAGACCTGAAGCTTTCTTT
TRBD1 | - | TRBJ2-3 | TRBV24-1 | CATSDVGQGLTDTQYF | TGTGCCACCAGTGATGTCGGACAGGGGCTGACAGATACGCAGTATTTT